This T cell receptor beta chain emerged from a study of prognosis after radiotherapy for stage I lung cancer. Study-level information: In about 14 patients the disease was a newly diagnosed primary stage I lung tumor, whereas several had oligometastatic NSCLC following surgical resection of the primary tumor.

The study amplified the TCR beta CDR3 region from genomic DNA. This amplification was carried out by two rounds of multiplex PCR. First-round PCR amplification was performed with primers specific to each TRBV and TRBJ gene. TCRdb itself ran the multiplex PCR reads through MiXCR, one entry per CDR3 protein. This repertoire shows roughly 11,000 distinct CDR3 sequences, under 45% found once; its top ten account for 53%. Trimming stripped 10 bases from V and 4 bases from J, with 29 bases between. CDR3 size: 17 residues. Germline V gene sequence: CDR1 MNHEY, CDR2 SVGEGT. The V gene is TRBV6-2 or TRBV6-3, the J gene TRBJ2-7; D is perhaps TRBD1 (7 bases). Sequencing used PBMCs, obtained before or after stereotactic body radiation therapy (not recorded which). This clonotype was sampled from a donor aged 50 or older with non-small cell lung cancer. DNA for the CDR3: TGTGCCACACGGGGGTTTAGCGGCCAACTCAGGGGGTACGAGCAGTACTTC. Residues: CATRGFSGQLRGYEQYF.